The next 24 T cell receptor beta chains were all read from a single sample in a study of blood T cells in healthy people across ages. A second PCR, run for roughly 7 to 12 cycles, used a sample-barcoded 5' primer plus a J-beta primer mix. MiXCR, applied by TCRdb to the 5' RACE reads, yields one record per CDR3 protein. The table has approximately 780,000 distinct CDR3 sequences, about a quarter seen once. This sample also appeared in a second study, on T cells of mothers and their children.

Sequencing used blood. The origin of the receptors is a boy younger than 18 in good health.

Regarding this clonotype: Sequence at one end of the junction differs from germline and may be a read error. The rearrangement uses TRBV12-3 or TRBV12-4 and TRBJ1-1; D uncertain. The CDR3 spans 15 residues. The CDR3 is CAGSFWSASTTEAFF. The CDR3 DNA sequence: TGTGCCGGCAGTTTTTGGTCCGCCTCGACCACTGAAGCTTTCTTT.

This chain links TRBV5-1 with TRBJ1-2; tentative D call: TRBD1 (6 bases). V was pared by 4 bases and J by 4 bases, with 11 bases between. The CDR3 consists of 13 residues. The germline CDR1 and CDR2 sequences are SGHRS and YFSETQ. DNA for the CDR3: TGCGCCAGCAGCGCGGACAGAATCTATGGCTACACCTTC. It translates to CASSADRIYGYTF.

The CDR3 spells CASTDRAYEQYF. The CDR3 nucleotides read TGTGCCAGCACCGACAGGGCCTACGAGCAGTACTTC. The chain recombines TRBV12-3 or TRBV12-4 with TRBJ2-7; 7 bases line up with TRBD1. The length of the CDR3 is 12 residues. Unmatched junction bases numbered 2, after V lost 7 bases and J lost 2 bases.

The J gene is TRBJ2-7, the V gene TRBV20-1, with D uncertain. The CDR3 is made up of 13 amino acids. V dropped 6 bases and J dropped 2 bases, with 14 bases sitting between them. Germline CDR1 DFQATT, CDR2 SNEGSKA (reference sequence). The CDR3, as DNA: TGCAGTGCCCCCAAGAGCAGCGCCTACGAGCAGTACTTC. It is translated as CSAPKSSAYEQYF.

The rearrangement links TRBV19 to TRBJ2-5; D not resolved. V lost 3 bases, J lost 2 bases, and 16 bases lay in between. The CDR3 runs 16 residues. Germline-derived CDR1 and CDR2 are LNHDA and SQIVND (reference sequence). The CDR3 spells CASSMMADPPQETQYF. CDR3 in DNA: TGTGCCAGTAGTATGATGGCCGACCCACCTCAAGAGACCCAGTACTTC.

V gene TRBV12-3 or TRBV12-4 combines with J gene TRBJ1-2; a weak D match, TRBD1 (5 bases). The CDR3 length is 13 residues. V lost 5 bases and J lost 4, with 11 bases in between. CDR3 protein: CASSGGRVYGYTF. CDR3 nucleotides: TGTGCCAGCAGTGGGGGACGGGTCTATGGCTACACCTTC.

This clonotype has more than one count but fewer than ten. A read error may explain this, as a much larger clone is one base away. This rearrangement joins TRBV9 to TRBJ1-2; no reliable D call. Trimming took off 3 bases at V and 7 bases at J, with 10 bases between the two ends. The V gene's germline CDR1 is SGDLS and CDR2 YYNGEE. The length of the CDR3 is 12 residues. The CDR3 nucleotides are TGTGCCAGCAGCGCCGGCGGCTGTGGCTACACCTTC. This sequence encodes CASSAGGCGYTF.

A few counts support this clonotype. The chain combines TRBV6-4 with TRBJ1-4; D is perhaps TRBD1 (5 bases). There are 14 residues in the CDR3. Germline lookup yields CDR1 MRHNA and CDR2 SNTAGT. V lost 8 bases to trimming and J lost 8 bases, with 18 bases between them. CDR3 loop: CASHGTSLEEKLFF. In DNA form, the CDR3 reads TGTGCCAGCCATGGGACGTCGCTTGAAGAAAAACTGTTTTTT.

CDR3 DNA: TGCGCCAGCTCCGACACCTCCAACAACAATGAGCAGTTCTTC. Translation gives CASSDTSNNNEQFF. V usage is TRBV5-1 and J usage is TRBJ2-1, with no clear D. Germline lookup yields CDR1 SGHRS and CDR2 YFSETQ. Trimming stripped 7 bases from V and 5 bases from J, with 16 bases between. This CDR3 is built from 14 residues. Complete variable domain (other parts from reference TRBV5-1 and TRBJ2-1): KAGVTQTPRYLIKTRGQQVTLSCSPISGHRSVSWYQQTPGQGLQFLFEYFSETQRNKGNFPGRFSGRQFSNSRSEMNVSTLELGDSALYLCASSDTSNNNEQFFGPGTRLTVL.

This chain uses TRBV11-2 with TRBJ2-7, with D unclear. CDR1 SGHAT and CDR2 FQNNGV come from the germline V gene. The CDR3 has 15 residues. The V gene lost 0 bases and the J gene lost 2 bases, with 11 bases spanning the gap. CDR3 sequence: CASSLEGGNAYEQYF. In DNA, the CDR3 is TGTGCCAGCAGCTTAGAGGGTGGGAACGCCTACGAGCAGTACTTC. The variable domain in full, with the rest retrieved from reference TRBV11-2 and TRBJ2-7, is EAGVAQSPRYKIIEKRQSVAFWCNPISGHATLYWYQQILGQGPKLLIQFQNNGVVDDSQLPKDRFSAERLKGVDSTLKIQPAKLEDSAVYLCASSLEGGNAYEQYFGPGTRLTVT.

This clonotype was counted between two and nine times. V gene TRBV4-1 combines with J gene TRBJ2-1, with TRBD2 matching over 8 bases. Matching the DNA end better, TRBJ2-7 makes the J call doubtful. Germline CDR1 MGHRA, CDR2 YSYEKL. The CDR3 is 14 residues long. This chain's CDR3 is CASSQEPGGFEQYF. CDR3 sequence (DNA): TGCGCCAGCAGCCAAGAACCGGGAGGGTTCGAGCAGTACTTC.

V usage is TRBV3-1 and J usage is TRBJ2-5, with D unresolved. The CDR3 length is 14 residues. Per germline, CDR1 LGHDT and CDR2 YNNKEL (reference sequence). With 1 base removed from V and 1 base from J, the gap between germline ends came to 7 bases. The CDR3 is CASSQGEVQETQYF. The CDR3 DNA sequence: TGTGCCAGCAGCCAAGGTGAGGTCCAAGAGACCCAGTACTTC.

This clonotype was observed a handful of times. This chain joins TRBV21-1 and TRBJ2-1; TRBD1, as called in the table, went unchecked against the DNA. TRBV21-1 is tagged as a pseudogene. The CDR3 is made up of 16 amino acids. The CDR3 loop is CASSKRDRASYNEQFF. CDR3 DNA sequence: TGTGCCAGCAGCAAAAGGGACAGGGCCTCCTACAATGAGCAGTTCTTC.

Of note for this clonotype: This CDR3 is missing its conserved last phenylalanine or tryptophan, likely due to a read error. This chain connects TRBV2 to TRBJ2-1, with D perhaps matching TRBD1 (5 bases). V lost 4 bases and J 6 bases, leaving 10 bases between the germline ends. The CDR3 spans 13 residues. CDR1 and CDR2 (germline): SNHLY, FYNNEI. The CDR3 region is CASSGSGFNEQFS. DNA of the CDR3: TGTGCCAGCAGTGGGTCAGGGTTCAATGAGCAGTTCTCC.

J is TRBJ2-5 and V is TRBV5-4, with TRBD2 as a possible D gene (6 bases). The CDR3 has 14 amino acids. CDR1 SGHNT and CDR2 YYREEE come from the germline V gene (reference sequence). V was shortened by 5 bases and J by 5 bases, with 16 bases between the two germline ends. The CDR3 is CASRRAGNGETQYF. In DNA, the CDR3 is TGTGCCAGCAGGAGGGCGGGGAACGGTGAGACCCAGTACTTC.

This clonotype was seen only a few times. The chain recombines TRBV12-3 or TRBV12-4 with TRBJ2-1; TRBD2 matches 8 bases. Unmatched junction bases numbered 10, after V lost 6 bases and J lost 3 bases. The CDR3 is 16 amino acids. The CDR3 loop is CASSPHRGGSYNEQFF. CDR3 coding DNA: TGTGCCAGCAGCCCTCACCGGGGGGGTAGCTACAATGAGCAGTTCTTC.

This clonotype was observed a single time. The chain uses TRBV7-9 and TRBJ1-2, with a tentative D call TRBD1 (5 bases). The germline gives CDR1 SEHNR, CDR2 FQNEAQ (reference sequence). The CDR3 consists of 15 residues. Deletions cut 5 bases from V and 4 bases from J, with 17 bases between. CDR3 protein: CASSRGDFRSYGYTF. The DNA of the CDR3 is TGTGCCAGCAGCCGCGGGGACTTTCGGAGCTATGGCTACACCTTC.

The genes are TRBV4-1 and TRBJ2-2, with TRBD2 as a possible D gene (6 bases). Trimming stripped 4 bases from V and 8 bases from J, with 14 bases between. Germline V gene sequence: CDR1 MGHRA, CDR2 YSYEKL. This CDR3 contains 14 residues. The CDR3 sequence: CASSPPGAWGELFF. Here the CDR3 DNA reads TGCGCCAGCAGCCCACCGGGAGCGTGGGGGGAGCTGTTTTTT.

The chain is built from TRBV27 and TRBJ2-6; D is possibly TRBD1 (5 bases). CDR1 is MNHEY and CDR2 is SMNVEV in the germline V gene (reference sequence). The CDR3 consists of 18 residues. Trimming took off 7 bases at V and 3 bases at J, with 22 bases between the two ends. The CDR3 reads CASNLIRGLRLGANVLTF. For the CDR3, the DNA is TGTGCCAGCAACCTAATAAGGGGCCTCCGGCTTGGGGCCAACGTCCTGACTTTC.

The chain employs TRBV18 and TRBJ2-1, with D tentatively TRBD2 (6 bases). The end of the DNA aligns better with TRBJ2-7, so the J call may be wrong. Germline V CDR1 and CDR2: KGHSH, LQKENI. The CDR3 length is 15 residues. The chain's CDR3 is CASSPQGGASYEQYF. The CDR3 DNA reads TGTGCCAGCTCACCACAAGGAGGGGCCTCCTACGAGCAGTACTTC.

CDR3 sequence (DNA): TGCAGTGCTAGAGGAGGGACAGCTAATTCACCCCTCCACTTT. This gives the protein CSARGGTANSPLHF. The chain recombines TRBV20-1 with TRBJ1-6; 7 bases map to TRBD1. Germline values: CDR1 DFQATT, CDR2 SNEGSKA (reference sequence). With 1 base clipped from V and 6 bases from J, the junction kept 3 bases outside the gene matches. CDR3 length: 14 residues.

The V gene is TRBV7-6, the J gene TRBJ2-5; 14 bases map to TRBD2. CDR3 length: 17 residues. Germline-derived CDR1 and CDR2 are SGHVS and FNYEAQ. Trimming took 5 bases from V and 5 from J; bases not matched to a gene: 10. The CDR3 sequence is CASSPGTSGGYRETQYF. The CDR3 DNA is TGTGCCAGCAGCCCCGGGACTAGCGGGGGCTATAGGGAGACCCAGTACTTC.

The J gene is TRBJ2-5, the V gene TRBV5-1; 10 bases are shared with TRBD1. The J call is uncertain, as TRBJ2-7 better fits the DNA end. CDR1 SGHRS and CDR2 YFSETQ come from the germline V gene. The length of the CDR3 is 19 residues. CDR3 in amino acids: CASSLETGQGFSAGYEQYF. The CDR3 nucleotides read TGCGCCAGCAGCTTGGAGACGGGACAGGGGTTTTCCGCTGGCTACGAGCAGTACTTC.

This chain connects TRBV6-5 to TRBJ1-2; D perhaps matches TRBD1 (6 bases). Trimming cost V 7 bases and J 0 bases, with 15 bases left between them. Germline lookup yields CDR1 MNHEY and CDR2 SVGAGI. The CDR3 covers 15 residues. The CDR3 here is CASKEQGPPNYGYTF. The CDR3 nucleotides are TGTGCCAGCAAGGAACAGGGCCCTCCTAACTATGGCTACACCTTC.